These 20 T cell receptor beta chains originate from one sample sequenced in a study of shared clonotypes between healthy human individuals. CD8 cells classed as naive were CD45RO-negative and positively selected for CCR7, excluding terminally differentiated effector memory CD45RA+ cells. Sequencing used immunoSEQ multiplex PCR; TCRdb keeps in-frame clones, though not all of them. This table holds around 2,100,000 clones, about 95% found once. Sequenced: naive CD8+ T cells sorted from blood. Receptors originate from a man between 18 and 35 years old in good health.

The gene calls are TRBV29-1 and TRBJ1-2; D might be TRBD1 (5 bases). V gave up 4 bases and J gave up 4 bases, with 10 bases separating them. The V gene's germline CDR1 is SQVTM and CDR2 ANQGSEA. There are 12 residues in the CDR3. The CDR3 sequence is CSVVRDPYGYTF. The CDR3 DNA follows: TGCAGCGTTGTTAGGGACCCCTATGGCTACACCTTC.

CDR3 region: CASMADLSSYNSPLHF. CDR3 nucleotide sequence: TGTGCCAGCATGGCTGACCTCAGCTCCTATAATTCACCCCTCCACTTT. V and J are TRBV2 and TRBJ1-6, with D hard to call. With 7 bases removed from V and 0 bases from J, the gap between germline ends came to 13 bases. There are 16 residues in the CDR3. Germline CDR1 reads SNHLY; CDR2 reads FYNNEI.

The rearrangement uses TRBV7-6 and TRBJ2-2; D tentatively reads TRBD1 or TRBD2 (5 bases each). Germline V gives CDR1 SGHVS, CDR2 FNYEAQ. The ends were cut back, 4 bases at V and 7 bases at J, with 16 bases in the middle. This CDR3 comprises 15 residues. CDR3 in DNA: TGTGCCAGCAGCTCCCCTCAGGGAGTGGACGGGGAGCTGTTTTTT. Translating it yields CASSSPQGVDGELFF.

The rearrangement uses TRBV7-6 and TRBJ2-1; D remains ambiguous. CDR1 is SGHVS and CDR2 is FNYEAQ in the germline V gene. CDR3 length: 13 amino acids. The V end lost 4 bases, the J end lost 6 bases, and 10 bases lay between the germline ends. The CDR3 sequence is CASSSLRANEQFF. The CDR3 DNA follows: TGTGCCAGCAGCTCCCTCCGGGCCAATGAGCAGTTCTTC.

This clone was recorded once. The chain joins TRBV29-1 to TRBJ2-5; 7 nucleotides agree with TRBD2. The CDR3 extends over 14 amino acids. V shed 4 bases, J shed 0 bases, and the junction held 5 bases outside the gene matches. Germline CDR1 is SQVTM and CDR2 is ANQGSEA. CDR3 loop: CSVVGGEYQETQYF. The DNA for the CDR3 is TGCAGCGTTGTGGGGGGGGAGTACCAAGAGACCCAGTACTTC.

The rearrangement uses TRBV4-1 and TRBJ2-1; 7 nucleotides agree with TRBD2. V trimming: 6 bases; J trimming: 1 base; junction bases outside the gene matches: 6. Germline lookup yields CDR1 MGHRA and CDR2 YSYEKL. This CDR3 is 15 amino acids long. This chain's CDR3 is CASSSTGGSYNEQFF. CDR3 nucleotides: TGCGCCAGCAGTTCCACGGGGGGATCCTACAATGAGCAGTTCTTC.

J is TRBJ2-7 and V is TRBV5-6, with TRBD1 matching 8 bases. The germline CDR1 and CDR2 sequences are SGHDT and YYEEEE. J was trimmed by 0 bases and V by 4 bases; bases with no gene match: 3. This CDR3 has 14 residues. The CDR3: CASSHGQGSYEQYF. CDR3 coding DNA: TGTGCCAGCAGCCACGGACAGGGCTCCTACGAGCAGTACTTC.

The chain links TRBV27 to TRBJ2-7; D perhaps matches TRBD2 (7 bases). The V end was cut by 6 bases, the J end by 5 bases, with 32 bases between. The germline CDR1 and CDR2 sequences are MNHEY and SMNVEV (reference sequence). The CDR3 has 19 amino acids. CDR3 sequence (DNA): TGTGCCAGCAGCCCGCTAGGGGGGGCGGCTCATCCCTCCTTCCACGAGCAGTACTTC. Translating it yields CASSPLGGAAHPSFHEQYF.

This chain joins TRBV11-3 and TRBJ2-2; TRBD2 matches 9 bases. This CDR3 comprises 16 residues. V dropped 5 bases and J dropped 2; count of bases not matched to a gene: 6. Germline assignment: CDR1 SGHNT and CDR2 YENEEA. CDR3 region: CASSLIAGANTGELFF. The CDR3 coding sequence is TGTGCCAGCAGCCTGATAGCGGGGGCCAACACCGGGGAGCTGTTTTTT.

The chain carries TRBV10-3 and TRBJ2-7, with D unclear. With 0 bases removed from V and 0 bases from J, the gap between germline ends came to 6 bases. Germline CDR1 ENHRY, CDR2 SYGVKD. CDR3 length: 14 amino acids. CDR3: CAISESTISYEQYF. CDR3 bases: TGTGCCATCAGTGAGTCGACAATCTCCTACGAGCAGTACTTC.

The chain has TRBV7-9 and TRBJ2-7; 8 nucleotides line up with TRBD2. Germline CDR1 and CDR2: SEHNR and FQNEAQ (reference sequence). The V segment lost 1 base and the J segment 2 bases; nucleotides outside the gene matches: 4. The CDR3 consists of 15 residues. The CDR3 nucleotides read TGTGCCAGCAGCTTAGGGACTAGCATAGCCTACGAGCAGTACTTC. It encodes CASSLGTSIAYEQYF.

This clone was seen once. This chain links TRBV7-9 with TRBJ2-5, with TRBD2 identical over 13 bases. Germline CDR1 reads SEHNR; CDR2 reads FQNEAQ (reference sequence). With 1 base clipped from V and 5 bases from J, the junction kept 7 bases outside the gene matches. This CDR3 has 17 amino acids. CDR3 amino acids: CASSLELAGGYEETQYF. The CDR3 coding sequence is TGTGCCAGCAGCTTAGAACTAGCGGGAGGGTACGAGGAGACCCAGTACTTC.

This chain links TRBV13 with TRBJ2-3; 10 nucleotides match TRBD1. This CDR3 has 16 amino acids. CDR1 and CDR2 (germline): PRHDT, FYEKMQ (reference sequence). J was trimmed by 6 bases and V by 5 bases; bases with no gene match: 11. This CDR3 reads CASSATGTGEWDTQYF. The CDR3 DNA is TGTGCCAGCAGCGCGACCGGGACAGGGGAGTGGGATACGCAGTATTTT.

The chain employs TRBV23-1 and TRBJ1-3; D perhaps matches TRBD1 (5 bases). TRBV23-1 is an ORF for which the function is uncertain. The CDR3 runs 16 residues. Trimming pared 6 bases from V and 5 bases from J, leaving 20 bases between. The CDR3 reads CASSLKQDDARNTIYF. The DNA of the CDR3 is TGCGCCAGCAGCCTTAAACAGGACGACGCTAGAAACACCATATATTTT.

CDR3 in DNA: TGCGCCAGCAGGGAGAACACTGAAGCTTTCTTT. It specifies CASRENTEAFF. V and J are TRBV10-2 and TRBJ1-1; D is unresolved. V lost 6 bases and J lost 1, with 3 bases in between. Germline V gene sequence: CDR1 WSHSY, CDR2 SAAADI. CDR3 length equals 11 residues.

CDR3 nucleotides: TGTGCCAGCAGCTTATCCGGTCAGGGGTGGTACGAGCAGTACTTC. Translated: CASSLSGQGWYEQYF. The V gene is TRBV7-9, the J gene TRBJ2-7; weak D call: TRBD1 (6 bases). This CDR3 spans 15 amino acids. V gave up 2 bases and J gave up 4 bases, with 15 bases separating them. The V gene's germline CDR1 is SEHNR and CDR2 FQNEAQ (reference sequence).

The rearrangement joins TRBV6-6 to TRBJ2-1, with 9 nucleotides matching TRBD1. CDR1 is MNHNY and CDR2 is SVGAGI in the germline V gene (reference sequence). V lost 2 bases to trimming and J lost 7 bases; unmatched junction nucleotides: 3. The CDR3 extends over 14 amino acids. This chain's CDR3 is CASSYDRGWNEQFF. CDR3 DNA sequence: TGTGCCAGCAGTTACGACAGGGGGTGGAATGAGCAGTTCTTC.

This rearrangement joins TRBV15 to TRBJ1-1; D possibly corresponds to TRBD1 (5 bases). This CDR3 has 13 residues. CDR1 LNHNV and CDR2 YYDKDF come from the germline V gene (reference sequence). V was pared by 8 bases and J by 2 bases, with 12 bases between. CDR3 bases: TGTGCCACCGCATGGGGGATAAACACTGAAGCTTTCTTT. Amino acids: CATAWGINTEAFF. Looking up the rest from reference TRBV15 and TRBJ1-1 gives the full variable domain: DAMVIQNPRYQVTQFGKPVTLSCSQTLNHNVMYWYQQKSSQAPKLLFHYYDKDFNNEADTPDNFQSRRPNTSFCFLDIRSPGLGDTAMYLCATAWGINTEAFFGQGTRLTVV.

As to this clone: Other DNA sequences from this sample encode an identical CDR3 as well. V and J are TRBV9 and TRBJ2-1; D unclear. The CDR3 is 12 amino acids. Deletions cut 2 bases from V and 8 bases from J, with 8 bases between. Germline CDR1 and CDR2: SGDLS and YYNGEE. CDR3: CASSVASDEQFF. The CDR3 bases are TGTGCCAGCAGCGTGGCCAGCGATGAGCAGTTCTTC.

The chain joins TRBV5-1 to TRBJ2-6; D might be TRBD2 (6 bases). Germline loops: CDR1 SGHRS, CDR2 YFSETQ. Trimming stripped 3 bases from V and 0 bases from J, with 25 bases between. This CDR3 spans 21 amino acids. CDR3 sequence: CASSYGGVVEDKSSGANVLTF. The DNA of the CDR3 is TGCGCCAGCAGCTATGGAGGGGTGGTTGAGGACAAGAGCTCTGGGGCCAACGTCCTGACTTTC. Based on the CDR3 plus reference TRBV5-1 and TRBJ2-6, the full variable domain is KAGVTQTPRYLIKTRGQQVTLSCSPISGHRSVSWYQQTPGQGLQFLFEYFSETQRNKGNFPGRFSGRQFSNSRSEMNVSTLELGDSALYLCASSYGGVVEDKSSGANVLTFGAGSRLTVL.